A single TCR beta chain is shown here with its context. Its antigen is as yet unknown. Clones were read by immunoSEQ multiplex PCR, and TCRdb kept only the in-frame ones, dropping some. Among about 95,000 clones listed, 90% were seen once. This CDR3 region has 13 residues. V was clipped by 5 bases and J by 8 bases, with 13 bases between them. Looked up from germline, CDR1 is SGHAT and CDR2 is FQNNGV. Time point meaning: pretreatment peripheral blood. Patients had locally advanced or metastatic urothelial carcinoma. Patients each gave 1 to 8 samples, pretreatment and on-treatment. These data originate in a study of PD-L1 blockade in urothelial cancer. On the study more broadly: Blood underwent analysis 3 weeks (second dose) and 6 weeks after treatment began.

Overall study findings and caveats: Tumor-associated clones in blood expanded more at 3 weeks in durable-benefit patients.

The clonotype comes from a man in his 60s with urothelial cancer. The sample in question was PBMCs, obtained around atezolizumab (anti-PD-L1) treatment. The chain recombines TRBV11-2 with TRBJ2-1; D ambiguous. CDR3 bases: TGTGCCAGCAGCCAAGGTGGAGAGGATGAGCAGTTCTTC. Translation gives CASSQGGEDEQFF.